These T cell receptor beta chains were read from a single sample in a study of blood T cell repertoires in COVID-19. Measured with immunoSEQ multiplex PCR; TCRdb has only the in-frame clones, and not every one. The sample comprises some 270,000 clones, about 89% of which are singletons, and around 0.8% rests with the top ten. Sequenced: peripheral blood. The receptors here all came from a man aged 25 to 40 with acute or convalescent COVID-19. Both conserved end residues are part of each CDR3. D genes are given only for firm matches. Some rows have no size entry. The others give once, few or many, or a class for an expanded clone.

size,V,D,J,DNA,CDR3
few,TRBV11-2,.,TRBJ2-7,TGTGCCAGCAGCTTAGCGGCGACTCAAAGGATCTACGAGCAGTACTTC,CASSLAATQRIYEQYF
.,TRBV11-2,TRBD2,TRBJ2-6,TGTGCCAGCAGCTTAGTGGGGGGGACCTCTGGGGCCAACGTCCTGACTTTC,CASSLVGGTSGANVLTF
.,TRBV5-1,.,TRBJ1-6,TGCGCCAGCAGTAGTATTCTACAGTCTAATTCACCCCTCCACTTT,CASSSILQSNSPLHF
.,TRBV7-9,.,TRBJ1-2,TGTGCCAGCAGCTTACCAGGCTCCAACTATGGCTACACCTTC,CASSLPGSNYGYTF
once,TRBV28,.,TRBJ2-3,TGTGCCAGCAGTAACCCAGTCATTTACACTATACTTACGCAGTATTTT,CASSNPVIYTILTQYF
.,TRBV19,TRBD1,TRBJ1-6,TGTGCCAGTACCCCGACAGGGAATTCACCCCTCCACTTT,CASTPTGNSPLHF
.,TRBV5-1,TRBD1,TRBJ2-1,TGCGCCAGCAGAGACAGGGAAAGCTCCTACAATGAGCAGTTCTTC,CASRDRESSYNEQFF
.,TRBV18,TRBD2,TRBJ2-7,TGTGCCAGCTCACCACCCTCTAGCGGATACTACGAGCAGTACTTC,CASSPPSSGYYEQYF
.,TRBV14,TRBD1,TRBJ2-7,TGTGCCAGCAGCCACGACAGGGGGGTCTACGAGCAGTACTTC,CASSHDRGVYEQYF
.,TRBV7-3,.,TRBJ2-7,TGTGCCAGCAGCTTATTTCCAGTGAACTCCTACGAGCAGTACTTC,CASSLFPVNSYEQYF
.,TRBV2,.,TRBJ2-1,TGTGCCAGCAGTGTTGGGCAGGGGAACTACAATGAGCAGTTCTTC,CASSVGQGNYNEQFF
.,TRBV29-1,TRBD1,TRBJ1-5,TGCAGCGTTGGAGGGACAGGGAATCAGCCCCAGCATTTT,CSVGGTGNQPQHF
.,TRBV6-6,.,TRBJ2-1,TGTGCCAGCAGTTTCCGTGAGATACCCTACAATGAGCAGTTCTTC,CASSFREIPYNEQFF
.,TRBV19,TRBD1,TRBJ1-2,TGTGCCACTAGGAGACAGGGATATGGCTACACCTTC,CATRRQGYGYTF
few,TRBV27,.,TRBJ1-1,TGTGCCAGCAGTTTCTCCGGACCCCCCGGGGTAGCTTTCTTT,CASSFSGPPGVAFF
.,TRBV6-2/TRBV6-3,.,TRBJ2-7,TGTGCCAGCAGTTACGGAGACAGGCCAACCTACGAGCAGTACTTC,CASSYGDRPTYEQYF
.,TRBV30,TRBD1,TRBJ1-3,TGTGCCTGGAGTTGGACAGGGGTGGCTGGAAACACCATATATTTT,CAWSWTGVAGNTIYF
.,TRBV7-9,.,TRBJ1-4,TGTGCCAGCATCCGTGCCTCGGCGGGTGAAAAACTGTTTTTT,CASIRASAGEKLFF
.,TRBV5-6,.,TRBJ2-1,TGTGCCAGCAGCCCCCTGGGGCGCAGCAATGAGCAGTTCTTC,CASSPLGRSNEQFF
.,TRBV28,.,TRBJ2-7,TGTGCCAGCAGTCTCCGCACGGGGGAGCAGTACTTC,CASSLRTGEQYF
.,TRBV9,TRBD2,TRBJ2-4,TGTGCCAGCAGCGAACTAGCGGGGGGGCCAGCCAAAAACATTCAGTACTTC,CASSELAGGPAKNIQYF
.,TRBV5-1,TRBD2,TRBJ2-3,TGCGCCAGCAGCTTGGAGTTAGCGGGGGGAGATACGCAGTATTTT,CASSLELAGGDTQYF
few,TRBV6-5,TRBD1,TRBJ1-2,TGTGCCAGCAGTTCCTCAGGGGGAGCTGGCTACACCTTC,CASSSSGGAGYTF
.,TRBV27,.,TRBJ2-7,TGTGCCAGCAGTGAGAGGACAGTTGGAGGCTACGAGCAGTACTTC,CASSERTVGGYEQYF
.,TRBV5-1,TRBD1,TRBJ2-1,TGCGCCAGCAGCTACGAGGGGGCGCGCTACAATGAGCAGTTCTTC,CASSYEGARYNEQFF
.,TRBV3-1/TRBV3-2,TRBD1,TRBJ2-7,TGTGCCAGCAGCCCGCCGGGACAGGGAGCTCTTTACGAGCAGTACTTC,CASSPPGQGALYEQYF
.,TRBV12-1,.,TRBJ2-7,TGTGCCAGAAGCTTTAGCGGGGTAAGCGAGCAGTACTTC,CARSFSGVSEQYF